This record covers a single TCR beta chain. What it binds is unknown. This record comes from a study of T cell responses to AZD1222 COVID-19 vaccine. Broader study findings: Donors were largely white British and mainly female; clonal diversity was possibly underestimated. When two AZD1222 doses had been given, Spike-specific TCR breadth and depth rose. Among spike-specific TCRs, nearly half reportedly target unmutated variant regions. Seropositive at baseline were only 5 to 7 AZD1222 recipients.

Repertoires were generated with immunoSEQ multiplex PCR, while TCRdb's copy carries only in-frame clones and drops some. The sample carries about 140,000 clones, about 90% recorded once. Germline V gene sequence: CDR1 MNHEY, CDR2 SVGAGI. The CDR3 runs 14 residues. V lost 6 bases, J lost 8 bases, and 16 bases lay in between. The sequence was obtained from an adult who received the MenACWY meningococcal vaccine as a control. The specimen comprised peripheral blood, sampled 28 days after the second dose of the MenACWY control vaccine. This chain joins TRBV6-5 and TRBJ1-4, with D perhaps TRBD1 (5 bases). The CDR3 sequence: CASSDRGFGEKLFF. DNA of the CDR3: TGTGCCAGCAGCGACCGGGGCTTCGGGGAAAAACTGTTTTTT.